One and the same sample provided the 31 T cell receptor beta chains below, sequenced in a study of CD8+CD57+ T cells in acquired aplastic anemia. TCR beta VDJ combinations and CDR3 sequences were profiled from genomic DNA. TCRdb redid the calling of the reads with MiXCR, one entry per CDR3 protein. This repertoire shows about 270,000 distinct CDR3 sequences, approximately 79% found once; its top ten account for approximately 42%. Patients picked for sequencing had shown CD8+CD57+ cell expansion detected by flow cytometry. Specimen: sorted CD4+, CD8+, or CD8+CD57+ T cells (not recorded which) from PBMCs. Receptors were obtained from a human donor with aplastic anemia.

CDR3 protein: CASSLDRPNSPLHF. CDR3 DNA: TGTGCCAGCAGCTTGGACAGACCCAATTCACCCCTCCACTTT. The rearrangement links TRBV5-5 to TRBJ1-6; no firm D call. The CDR3 is made up of 14 amino acids. The V gene lost 0 bases and the J gene lost 7 bases, with 8 bases spanning the gap. Germline values: CDR1 SGHKS, CDR2 YYEKEE (reference sequence).

In its sample, this clonotype was seen once. The rearrangement joins TRBV7-2 to TRBJ1-2; D is ambiguous. Trimming removed 6 bases at V and 5 bases at J, with 16 bases between. The CDR3 has 14 residues. The V gene's germline CDR1 is SGHTA and CDR2 FQGNSA. Written as DNA, the CDR3 is TGTGCCAGCAGTCCCTCGGACGGTGGATATGGCTACACCTTC. It yields the protein CASSPSDGGYGYTF.

The chain couples TRBV7-9 to TRBJ2-3, with 7 bases matching TRBD2. V lost 3 bases and J lost 11; bases outside the gene matches: 11. Germline values: CDR1 SEHNR, CDR2 FQNEAQ (reference sequence). The length of the CDR3 is 14 residues. The CDR3 sequence is CASSLGGGRVMQYF. CDR3 in DNA: TGTGCCAGCAGCTTGGGGGGAGGGCGAGTAATGCAGTATTTT.

CDR3: CASSERAPRLQQQYF. CDR3 DNA sequence: TGTGCCAGCAGTGAGCGAGCCCCCCGACTCCAGCAGCAGTACTTC. The chain employs TRBV9 and TRBJ2-7; D unresolved. Germline CDR1 reads SGDLS; CDR2 reads YYNGEE. The CDR3 contains 15 residues. V lost 5 bases, J lost 8 bases, and 23 bases lay in between. Together with reference TRBV9 and TRBJ2-7, the CDR3 gives the full variable domain: DSGVTQTPKHLITATGQRVTLRCSPRSGDLSVYWYQQSLDQGLQFLIQYYNGEERAKGNILERFSAQQFPDLHSELNLSSLELGDSALYFCASSERAPRLQQQYFGPGTRLTVT.

J is TRBJ1-1 and V is TRBV5-4; perhaps TRBD1 as D (5 bases). V lost 5 bases and J 1 base, leaving 15 bases between the germline ends. Germline V gene sequence: CDR1 SGHNT, CDR2 YYREEE (reference sequence). The CDR3 spans 15 residues. The CDR3 sequence is CASSDGGIGNTEAFF. As DNA, the CDR3 is TGTGCCAGCAGTGATGGGGGGATAGGGAACACTGAAGCTTTCTTT.

A word on this clonotype: Its ends do not fully match the called genes, so a read error is possible. This chain connects TRBV9 to TRBJ2-3, with 7 nucleotides matching TRBD1. The length of the CDR3 is 14 residues. Germline V CDR1 and CDR2: SGDLS, YYNGEE. The CDR3 coding sequence is TGTGCCAGCAGCGTAGCGGGACGACAGGGTACGAAGTATTTT. Its protein product is CASSVAGRQGTKYF.

CDR3 coding DNA: TGTGCCAGCAACTCATTCAGCGGGATCGTTAATGAGCAGTTCTTC. Its protein is CASNSFSGIVNEQFF. The chain recombines TRBV5-6 with TRBJ2-1; TRBD2 matches 7 bases. The CDR3 has 15 residues. V trimming: 6 bases; J trimming: 7 bases; junction bases outside the gene matches: 13. Germline V gene sequence: CDR1 SGHDT, CDR2 YYEEEE.

This clonotype was observed a single time. Because the CDR3 is missing its conserved closing phenylalanine or tryptophan, this is likely a read error. The limits of the CDR3 on the DNA are not certain, so only TCRdb's listed CDR3 is given. The V gene is TRBV7-8, the J gene TRBJ2-3. Looked up from germline, CDR1 is SGHVS and CDR2 is FQNEAQ. Ends included, the CDR3 has 12 residues. CDR3 sequence reads: CASSFRPDAQAL.

A word on this clonotype: One end of the junction does not line up with germline, which may come from a read error. The V gene is TRBV7-9, the J gene TRBJ2-7; D perhaps matches TRBD1 (6 bases). In germline, CDR1 is SEHNR, CDR2 FQNEAQ (reference sequence). This CDR3 spans 14 amino acids. The CDR3 nucleotides are TGTGCCACCAGCGGCCGGGGAATAGCCTACAGGGAGTACTTC. Translating gives CATSGRGIAYREYF.

This clonotype came up a few times. This chain links TRBV2 with TRBJ1-2; no reliable D call. Germline V gene sequence: CDR1 SNHLY, CDR2 FYNNEI. Between the trimmed V and J ends, which lost 3 bases and 1 base, there was a span of 9 bases. This CDR3 region has 14 residues. In DNA form, the CDR3 reads TGTGCCAGCAGTGACGGGGTGCTTAACTATGGCTACACCTTC. Translated: CASSDGVLNYGYTF.

In DNA form, the CDR3 reads TGTGCCAGCAGCTCGGAAAGGGACTATGGCTACACCTTC. As protein: CASSSERDYGYTF. The rearrangement links TRBV5-6 to TRBJ1-2; D is unresolved. Germline assignment: CDR1 SGHDT and CDR2 YYEEEE. This CDR3 comprises 13 residues. V dropped 3 bases and J dropped 3 bases, with 9 bases sitting between them.

The J gene is TRBJ2-1, the V gene TRBV20-1, with 8 positions matching TRBD1. This CDR3 is built from 16 residues. Germline V gene lookup returns CDR1 DFQATT and CDR2 SNEGSKA (reference sequence). V shed 3 bases and J 0 bases; nucleotides not matched to a gene: 7. This CDR3 reads CSASIRTGSSYNEQFF. Written as DNA, the CDR3 is TGCAGTGCTAGTATAAGGACAGGGAGCTCCTACAATGAGCAGTTCTTC.

This chain uses TRBV19 with TRBJ1-5; D perhaps matches TRBD1 (5 bases). The CDR3 has 15 residues. Germline V gene lookup returns CDR1 LNHDA and CDR2 SQIVND (reference sequence). Trimming left V 9 bases short and J 3 bases short, with 18 bases between. The CDR3 sequence: CASSISGTDNQPQHF. Written as DNA, the CDR3 is TGTGCCAGCAGCATTTCTGGGACGGACAATCAGCCCCAGCATTTT.

The rearrangement links TRBV6-1 to TRBJ1-2; D unresolved. With 3 bases removed from V and 2 bases from J, the gap between germline ends came to 4 bases. CDR1 is MNHNS, CDR2 SASEGT, per germline. The CDR3 is 12 amino acids. CDR3 residues: CASSDENYGYTF. The CDR3 DNA is TGTGCCAGCAGTGACGAGAACTATGGCTACACCTTC.

This clonotype has just one count. The chain has TRBV11-1 and TRBJ1-2; TRBD1 might be the D (6 bases). The CDR3 extends over 16 amino acids. Deletions cut 3 bases from V and 5 bases from J, with 19 bases between. Germline V gene sequence: CDR1 SGHAT, CDR2 FQDESV (reference sequence). The CDR3 sequence: CASSLDSYGLVYGYTF. As DNA, the CDR3 is TGTGCCAGCAGCTTGGACAGCTACGGGCTCGTATATGGCTACACCTTC.

Worth noting for this clonotype: One end of the junction varies from germline; a read error may be responsible. The rearrangement joins TRBV7-7 to TRBJ2-1; D is undetermined. This CDR3 comprises 16 residues. Germline V gene sequence: CDR1 SSHAT, CDR2 FNYEAQ (reference sequence). In nucleotides, the CDR3 is TGTGCTAGCAGCTTATCCCCGAGGAATGAGCAGTTCTTGCAGTTCTTC. The encoded protein is CASSLSPRNEQFLQFF.

This clonotype has a count of ten or more. The chain uses TRBV29-1 and TRBJ2-5; D is possibly TRBD1 (6 bases). The CDR3 spans 12 residues. V was cut by 4 bases and J by 4 bases, with 10 bases left in between. Germline CDR1 and CDR2: SQVTM and ANQGSEA. The CDR3 nucleotides are TGCAGCGTTGGGACAGCCCCAGAGACCCAGTACTTC. Residues: CSVGTAPETQYF.

J is TRBJ1-2 and V is TRBV7-2; TRBD1 matches at 7 bases. Germline CDR1 and CDR2: SGHTA and FQGNSA. Trimming removed 5 bases from V and 13 bases from J; junction bases left unmatched: 13. The CDR3 extends over 13 amino acids. CDR3 amino acids: CASSIGQAAGTTF. The CDR3 coding sequence is TGTGCCAGCAGCATCGGACAGGCCGCGGGCACCACCTTC. Filled out from reference TRBV7-2 and TRBJ1-2, the complete variable domain reads GAGVSQSPSNKVTEKGKDVELRCDPISGHTALYWYRQSLGQGLEFLIYFQGNSAPDKSGLPSDRFSAERTGGSVSTLTIQRTQQEDSAVYLCASSIGQAAGTTFGSGTRLTVV.

For this clonotype: At one end the junction does not follow the germline gene, possibly because of a read error. This chain connects TRBV5-1 to TRBJ2-3; D not certain. There are 14 residues in the CDR3. Germline values: CDR1 SGHRS, CDR2 YFSETQ. CDR3 sequence: CASSPTPRADMQYF. The CDR3 DNA reads TGCGCCAGCAGCCCCACGCCCCGGGCCGATATGCAGTATTTT.

Concerning this clonotype: The junction departs from germline at one end; a sequencing error may be responsible. This chain connects TRBV24-1 to TRBJ2-1; D is possibly TRBD1 (6 bases). Germline V gives CDR1 KGHDR, CDR2 SFDVKD. This CDR3 has 13 amino acids. As DNA, the CDR3 is TGTGCCACCAGTGACAGACTAACAGGGAGTCTGGCCTTC. Translating gives CATSDRLTGSLAF.

The chain is built from TRBV3-1 and TRBJ1-2; no reliable D call. This CDR3 is built from 13 residues. Germline assignment: CDR1 LGHDT and CDR2 YNNKEL (reference sequence). Trimming took 3 bases from V and 3 from J, leaving 8 bases between them. The CDR3 coding sequence is TGTGCCAGCAGCCAGGGAATCGACTATGGCTACACCTTC. It yields the protein CASSQGIDYGYTF. Filled out from reference TRBV3-1 and TRBJ1-2, the complete variable domain reads DTAVSQTPKYLVTQMGNDKSIKCEQNLGHDTMYWYKQDSKKFLKIMFSYNNKELIINETVPNRFSPKSPDKAHLNLHINSLELGDSAVYFCASSQGIDYGYTFGSGTRLTVV.

This clonotype was recorded once. The CDR3 here is CASSLGRAYGQYV. CDR3 sequence (DNA): TGTGCCAGCAGCTTGGGCAGAGCCTACGGGCAGTACGTC. V is TRBV7-9 and J is TRBJ2-7; D unresolved. This CDR3 comprises 13 residues. The germline V gene encodes CDR1 SEHNR and CDR2 FQNEAQ (reference sequence).

This rearrangement joins TRBV7-9 to TRBJ2-7; D is unclear. Germline V gene lookup returns CDR1 SEHNR and CDR2 FQNEAQ (reference sequence). The CDR3 covers 13 residues. The CDR3 DNA is TGTGCCAGCAGCTTTAGACCAGATACGCAGCATTTTGTC. Translating it yields CASSFRPDTQHFV.

This chain joins TRBV2 and TRBJ2-3; TRBD1 matches at 7 bases. Germline CDR1 is SNHLY and CDR2 is FYNNEI. This CDR3 spans 14 amino acids. V lost 6 bases, J lost 2 bases, and 5 bases stayed unmatched. Written as DNA, the CDR3 is TGTGCCAGCAGACAGGGGTCCCCCACAGATACGCAGTATTTT. Amino acids: CASRQGSPTDTQYF.

On this clonotype: The DNA is left out, because the CDR3 cannot be placed on it with certainty; the CDR3 is given as TCRdb lists it. V and J are TRBV7-8 and TRBJ2-7. Germline V lookup: CDR1 SGHVS, CDR2 FQNEAQ. The CDR3 region is 18 residues in length, termini included. The CDR3 is CASSLLADTQYFGYEQYV.

About this clonotype: No conserved phenylalanine or tryptophan is present at the end of the CDR3, so a read error is the likely explanation. The chain links TRBV7-8 to TRBJ1-2, with a tentative D call TRBD1 (5 bases). The V gene's germline CDR1 is SGHVS and CDR2 FQNEAQ. V was pared by 2 bases and J by 11 bases, with 15 bases between. This CDR3 spans 13 amino acids. The CDR3 loop is CASSLRGGPGYTY. Written as DNA, the CDR3 is TGTGCCAGCAGCTTAAGGGGCGGTCCCGGTTACACCTAT.

About this clonotype: Germline is not matched at one junction end, which may reflect a read error. This sequence joins TRBV7-2 and TRBJ2-3, with D unresolved. Germline V gives CDR1 SGHTA, CDR2 FQGNSA. The CDR3 loop spans 14 amino acids. CDR3 sequence: CASSFAPDADTLSF. CDR3 DNA sequence: TGTGCCAGCAGCTTTGCTCCAGATGCGGATACGCTGTCTTTT.

Turning to this clonotype: A read error is likely, as this CDR3 ends without the conserved phenylalanine or tryptophan. Because the CDR3's place on the DNA is in doubt, the DNA is left out and the CDR3 is given as listed by TCRdb. The V call is TRBV7-2, the J call TRBJ2-3; the listed D gene, TRBD1, was not tested against the DNA. The germline gives CDR1 SGHTA, CDR2 FQGNSA. The CDR3 totals 13 residues, both ends included. This CDR3 reads CASSFTGGADHGY.

This chain links TRBV11-2 with TRBJ2-7; perhaps TRBD2 as D (6 bases). The CDR3 contains 13 residues. Trimming removed 4 bases from V and 6 bases from J, with 13 bases in between. CDR1 is SGHAT and CDR2 is FQNNGV in the germline V gene. In DNA, the CDR3 is TGTGCCAGCAGCTGGGGAGGAGGGTGCGAGCAGTACTTC. Translated: CASSWGGGCEQYF.

This clonotype occurred a few times. The genes are TRBV7-3 and TRBJ2-7; possibly TRBD2 for D (5 bases). The ends were cut back, 2 bases at V and 13 bases at J, with 24 bases in the middle. Germline V gene sequence: CDR1 SGHTA, CDR2 FQGTGA. This CDR3 contains 15 residues. The CDR3 coding sequence is TGTGCCAGCAGCTTAGCGGCGGGTCCCGACACGCAGTATTACGTC. Protein: CASSLAAGPDTQYYV.

As concerns this clonotype: At one of its ends the junction is not consistent with the germline gene, which may arise from a read error. The chain employs TRBV2 and TRBJ2-1; D is unresolved. The CDR3 has 16 residues. The germline V gene encodes CDR1 SNHLY and CDR2 FYNNEI. CDR3 in DNA: TGTGCCAGCAGCTTACTAAGAGCCGTGGGCAACCAGGCCCAGCTCTTC. Protein product: CASSLLRAVGNQAQLF.